The entry that follows covers one TCR beta chain sequence. What it binds is unknown. The data were obtained in a study of T cell responses to AZD1222 COVID-19 vaccine. Whole-study results and caveats: None of the repertoires were sampled until the peak T cell response had passed. It was only a handful of AZD1222 recipients who were seropositive at baseline. A mostly white British donor set with more females was recruited, and clonal diversity was possibly underestimated. Spike regions recognized by vaccine-associated CD4 TCRs spanned the protein, led by 160-218 and 743-854.

Sequencing used immunoSEQ multiplex PCR; TCRdb keeps in-frame clones, though not all of them. Of about 98,000 clones in the sample, around 90% were seen once. The CDR3 is made up of 16 amino acids. V shed 0 bases, J shed 3 bases, and the junction held 4 bases outside the gene matches. Per germline, CDR1 SGHRS and CDR2 YFSETQ. The sequence was collected from an adult in good health. The chain employs TRBV5-1 and TRBJ2-3; TRBD2 aligns across 10 bases. Sequenced here: peripheral blood, sampled on day 0 of AZD1222 vaccination. The chain's CDR3 is CASSLGTSGMTDTQYF. The CDR3 nucleotides are TGCGCCAGCAGCTTGGGTACTAGCGGGATGACAGATACGCAGTATTTT.